This is a list of T cell receptor beta chains from one sample in a study of T-cell reconstitution after alpha-beta-depleted transplantation in children. TCRdb reprocessed the PCR reads via MiXCR and lists one record per CDR3 protein. The sample includes approximately 230,000 distinct CDR3 sequences, roughly 25% seen only once; the top ten take about 4.8%. The sequences come from PBMCs, mostly from graft donor cells, collected 360 days after TCRalphabeta/CD19-depleted stem cell transplant. The source of these receptors is a female patient aged 2-9 years who had a stem cell transplant for congenital amegakaryocytic thrombocytopenia, so the T cells may come from the graft donor. Both conserved end residues are trimmed from each CDR3. The D gene is left open where the match is weak. Clone size appears in some rows only: once, few, many, or a class for an expanded clone.

v_gene: TRBV12-3/TRBV12-4; d_gene: TRBD1; abundance: many; j_gene: TRBJ2-2; CDR3aa: ASSSPGQGRELF
v_gene: TRBV7-9; d_gene: TRBD1; abundance: .; j_gene: TRBJ1-6; CDR3aa: ASSQGQEAPLH
v_gene: TRBV28; d_gene: .; abundance: .; j_gene: TRBJ1-1; CDR3aa: ASSSTGVLNTEAF
v_gene: TRBV4-3; d_gene: TRBD2; abundance: few; j_gene: TRBJ2-7; CDR3aa: ASSQVRRESWEQY
v_gene: TRBV28; d_gene: .; abundance: .; j_gene: TRBJ2-5; CDR3aa: ASSFGPTHGHQETQY
v_gene: TRBV30; d_gene: TRBD1; abundance: few; j_gene: TRBJ2-7; CDR3aa: AWSLPGGAYEQY
v_gene: TRBV12-3/TRBV12-4; d_gene: TRBD1; abundance: many; j_gene: TRBJ2-7; CDR3aa: ASSVYGTGADEQY
v_gene: TRBV5-1; d_gene: TRBD2; abundance: few; j_gene: TRBJ2-1; CDR3aa: ASSWTSGGEQF
v_gene: TRBV4-3; d_gene: TRBD1; abundance: .; j_gene: TRBJ2-1; CDR3aa: ASSRTGNNEQF
v_gene: TRBV12-3/TRBV12-4; d_gene: .; abundance: .; j_gene: TRBJ1-4; CDR3aa: ASSLHPGAGYGGEKLF
v_gene: TRBV29-1; d_gene: .; abundance: many; j_gene: TRBJ2-5; CDR3aa: SVGDREETQY
v_gene: TRBV27; d_gene: TRBD1; abundance: .; j_gene: TRBJ1-1; CDR3aa: ASSLSTGGLSTEAF
v_gene: TRBV20-1; d_gene: .; abundance: few; j_gene: TRBJ1-2; CDR3aa: SARPNFGYGYT
v_gene: TRBV29-1; d_gene: .; abundance: .; j_gene: TRBJ2-3; CDR3aa: SVDTDTQY
v_gene: TRBV4-1; d_gene: .; abundance: many; j_gene: TRBJ2-2; CDR3aa: ASSQVGGTGELF
v_gene: TRBV29-1; d_gene: .; abundance: .; j_gene: TRBJ2-1; CDR3aa: SGDRGFGPQF
v_gene: TRBV15; d_gene: .; abundance: .; j_gene: TRBJ2-1; CDR3aa: ATSRGGGYNEQF
v_gene: TRBV24-1; d_gene: .; abundance: .; j_gene: TRBJ2-3; CDR3aa: ATSDTQTITDTQY
v_gene: TRBV7-9; d_gene: .; abundance: .; j_gene: TRBJ2-5; CDR3aa: ASSLDIGQETQY
v_gene: TRBV24-1; d_gene: .; abundance: .; j_gene: TRBJ2-6; CDR3aa: ATSDSLAGAGANVLT
v_gene: TRBV30; d_gene: .; abundance: .; j_gene: TRBJ2-1; CDR3aa: AWSRTTYNEQF
v_gene: TRBV20-1; d_gene: TRBD2; abundance: few; j_gene: TRBJ2-3; CDR3aa: SAITSGSTDTQY
v_gene: TRBV20-1; d_gene: .; abundance: many; j_gene: TRBJ1-4; CDR3aa: SASDGPNEKLF
v_gene: TRBV27; d_gene: TRBD2; abundance: few; j_gene: TRBJ2-3; CDR3aa: ASSFKTSGALLITDTQY
v_gene: TRBV3-1; d_gene: .; abundance: .; j_gene: TRBJ1-2; CDR3aa: ASSQQSYGYT
v_gene: TRBV27; d_gene: TRBD1; abundance: few; j_gene: TRBJ1-5; CDR3aa: ASTGQGDYQPQH
v_gene: TRBV5-1; d_gene: .; abundance: few; j_gene: TRBJ2-2; CDR3aa: ASSWDTSNTGELF
v_gene: TRBV7-2; d_gene: .; abundance: few; j_gene: TRBJ2-1; CDR3aa: ASSLVTLYNEQF
v_gene: TRBV12-3/TRBV12-4; d_gene: TRBD2; abundance: many; j_gene: TRBJ2-7; CDR3aa: ASTRGAGGYEQY
v_gene: TRBV5-5; d_gene: .; abundance: few; j_gene: TRBJ2-3; CDR3aa: ASSYIAAKTDTQY
v_gene: TRBV27; d_gene: .; abundance: .; j_gene: TRBJ1-1; CDR3aa: ASSLSFRRNTEAF
v_gene: TRBV20-1; d_gene: TRBD1; abundance: .; j_gene: TRBJ2-7; CDR3aa: SARDRRDRAQY
v_gene: TRBV25-1; d_gene: .; abundance: few; j_gene: TRBJ2-1; CDR3aa: ASSGYRERSYNEQF
v_gene: TRBV12-3/TRBV12-4; d_gene: .; abundance: many; j_gene: TRBJ2-3; CDR3aa: ASSSPPVGQTQY
v_gene: TRBV5-1; d_gene: .; abundance: .; j_gene: TRBJ2-2; CDR3aa: ASSLGAGLPFSKNTGELF
v_gene: TRBV29-1; d_gene: .; abundance: .; j_gene: TRBJ2-1; CDR3aa: SVDRLSVSYNEQF
v_gene: TRBV11-2; d_gene: .; abundance: .; j_gene: TRBJ2-2; CDR3aa: ASSLGLNTGELF
v_gene: TRBV7-9; d_gene: .; abundance: few; j_gene: TRBJ2-3; CDR3aa: ASSLGLVGTDTQY
v_gene: TRBV20-1; d_gene: TRBD1; abundance: few; j_gene: TRBJ1-1; CDR3aa: SARIGQGANTEAF
v_gene: TRBV24-1; d_gene: .; abundance: many; j_gene: TRBJ2-2; CDR3aa: ATGWGNTGELF
v_gene: TRBV29-1; d_gene: .; abundance: .; j_gene: TRBJ1-1; CDR3aa: SVVIGGNTEAF
v_gene: TRBV20-1; d_gene: .; abundance: .; j_gene: TRBJ2-5; CDR3aa: SARNDPGWEETQY
v_gene: TRBV20-1; d_gene: .; abundance: .; j_gene: TRBJ2-7; CDR3aa: SASWRESGEQY
v_gene: TRBV28; d_gene: TRBD1; abundance: few; j_gene: TRBJ2-7; CDR3aa: ASSSGQIYEQY
v_gene: TRBV5-1; d_gene: .; abundance: .; j_gene: TRBJ1-1; CDR3aa: ASSLASRLEAF
v_gene: TRBV7-9; d_gene: .; abundance: .; j_gene: TRBJ2-7; CDR3aa: ASSLGLGPYEQY
v_gene: TRBV12-3/TRBV12-4; d_gene: .; abundance: few; j_gene: TRBJ2-7; CDR3aa: ASSLGGRYEQY
v_gene: TRBV7-9; d_gene: .; abundance: few; j_gene: TRBJ1-2; CDR3aa: ASSLALNNYGYT
v_gene: TRBV7-9; d_gene: TRBD1; abundance: .; j_gene: TRBJ2-1; CDR3aa: ASSLRPGTDYNEQF
v_gene: TRBV5-1; d_gene: TRBD2; abundance: .; j_gene: TRBJ2-1; CDR3aa: ASSKLSTSGSTNEQF
v_gene: TRBV5-1; d_gene: .; abundance: few; j_gene: TRBJ2-7; CDR3aa: ASSAHNPSAGYEQY
v_gene: TRBV5-1; d_gene: TRBD1; abundance: .; j_gene: TRBJ2-2; CDR3aa: ASSLAQTGGRELF
v_gene: TRBV5-1; d_gene: .; abundance: .; j_gene: TRBJ1-2; CDR3aa: ASSFNEAGYT
v_gene: TRBV12-3/TRBV12-4; d_gene: .; abundance: few; j_gene: TRBJ1-5; CDR3aa: ASSGQLGQPQH
v_gene: TRBV5-5; d_gene: .; abundance: few; j_gene: TRBJ2-2; CDR3aa: ASSISGTTGELF
v_gene: TRBV28; d_gene: TRBD1; abundance: .; j_gene: TRBJ2-7; CDR3aa: ASSSQGGRDNSYEQY
v_gene: TRBV28; d_gene: TRBD1; abundance: .; j_gene: TRBJ1-6; CDR3aa: ASSLPQGVPLH
v_gene: TRBV28; d_gene: .; abundance: .; j_gene: TRBJ2-7; CDR3aa: ASSLIGVREQY
v_gene: TRBV7-9; d_gene: TRBD2; abundance: few; j_gene: TRBJ2-7; CDR3aa: ASSLADPYEQY